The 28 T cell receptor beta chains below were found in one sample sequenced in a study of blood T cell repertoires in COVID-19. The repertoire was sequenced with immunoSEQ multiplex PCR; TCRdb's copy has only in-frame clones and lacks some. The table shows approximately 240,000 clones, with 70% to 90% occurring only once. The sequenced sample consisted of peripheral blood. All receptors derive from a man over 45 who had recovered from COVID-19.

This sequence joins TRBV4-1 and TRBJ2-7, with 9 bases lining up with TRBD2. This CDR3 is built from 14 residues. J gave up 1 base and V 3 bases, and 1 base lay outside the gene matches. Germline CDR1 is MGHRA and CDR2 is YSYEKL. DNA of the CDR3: TGCGCCAGCAGCCAGACTAGCGGTTCCTACGAGCAGTACTTC. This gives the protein CASSQTSGSYEQYF.

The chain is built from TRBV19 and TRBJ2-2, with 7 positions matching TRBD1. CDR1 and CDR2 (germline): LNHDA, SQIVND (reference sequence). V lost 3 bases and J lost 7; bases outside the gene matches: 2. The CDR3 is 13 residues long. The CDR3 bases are TGTGCCAGTAGTATCTGGACAGGCGGGGAGCTGTTTTTT. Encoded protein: CASSIWTGGELFF. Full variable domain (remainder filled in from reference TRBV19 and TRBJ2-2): DGGITQSPKYLFRKEGQNVTLSCEQNLNHDAMYWYRQDPGQGLRLIYYSQIVNDFQKGDIAEGYSVSREKKESFPLTVTSAQKNPTAFYLCASSIWTGGELFFGEGSRLTVL.

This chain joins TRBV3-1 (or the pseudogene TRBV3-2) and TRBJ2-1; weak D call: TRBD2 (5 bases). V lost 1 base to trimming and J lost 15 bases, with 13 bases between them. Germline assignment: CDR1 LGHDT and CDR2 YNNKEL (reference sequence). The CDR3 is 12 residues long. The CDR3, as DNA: TGTGCCAGCAGCCAAGTAGGGAGCACAGTGTTCTTC. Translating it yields CASSQVGSTVFF.

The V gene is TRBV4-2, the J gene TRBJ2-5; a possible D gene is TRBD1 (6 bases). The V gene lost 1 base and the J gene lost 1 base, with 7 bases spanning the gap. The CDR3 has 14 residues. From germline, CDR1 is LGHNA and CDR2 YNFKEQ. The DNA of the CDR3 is TGTGCCAGCAGCCAAGGGACAGTCCAAGAGACCCAGTACTTC. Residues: CASSQGTVQETQYF.

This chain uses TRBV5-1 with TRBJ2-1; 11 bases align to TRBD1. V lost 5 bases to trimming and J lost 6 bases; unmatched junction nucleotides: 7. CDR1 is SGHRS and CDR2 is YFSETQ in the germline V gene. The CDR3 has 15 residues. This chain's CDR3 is CASRDPGQGVNEQFF. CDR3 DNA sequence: TGCGCCAGCAGGGACCCGGGACAGGGGGTCAATGAGCAGTTCTTC.

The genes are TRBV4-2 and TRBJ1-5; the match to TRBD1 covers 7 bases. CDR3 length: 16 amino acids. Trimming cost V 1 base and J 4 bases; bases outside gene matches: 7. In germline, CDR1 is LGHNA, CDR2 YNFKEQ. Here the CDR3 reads CASSQAVGGWNQPQHF. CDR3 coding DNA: TGTGCCAGCAGCCAAGCGGTAGGGGGCTGGAATCAGCCCCAGCATTTT.

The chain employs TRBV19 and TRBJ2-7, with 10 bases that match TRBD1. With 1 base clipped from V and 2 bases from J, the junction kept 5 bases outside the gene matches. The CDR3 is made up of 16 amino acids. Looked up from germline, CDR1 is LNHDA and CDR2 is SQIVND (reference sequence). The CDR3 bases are TGTGCCAGTAGTATAGGGGGACAGGGGACCCCCTACGAGCAGTACTTC. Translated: CASSIGGQGTPYEQYF. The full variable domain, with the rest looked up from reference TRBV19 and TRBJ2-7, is DGGITQSPKYLFRKEGQNVTLSCEQNLNHDAMYWYRQDPGQGLRLIYYSQIVNDFQKGDIAEGYSVSREKKESFPLTVTSAQKNPTAFYLCASSIGGQGTPYEQYFGPGTRLTVT.

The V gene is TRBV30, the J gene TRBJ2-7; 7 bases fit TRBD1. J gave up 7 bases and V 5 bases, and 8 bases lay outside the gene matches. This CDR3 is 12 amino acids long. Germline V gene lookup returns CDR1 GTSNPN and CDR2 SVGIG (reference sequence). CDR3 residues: CAWWTHRGEQYF. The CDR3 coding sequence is TGTGCCTGGTGGACCCACAGGGGAGAGCAGTACTTC.

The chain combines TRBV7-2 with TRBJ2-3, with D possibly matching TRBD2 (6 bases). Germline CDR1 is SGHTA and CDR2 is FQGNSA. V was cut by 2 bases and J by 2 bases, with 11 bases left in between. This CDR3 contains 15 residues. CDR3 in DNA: TGTGCCAGCAGCTTACAAGCGGGCCCCACAGATACGCAGTATTTT. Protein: CASSLQAGPTDTQYF.

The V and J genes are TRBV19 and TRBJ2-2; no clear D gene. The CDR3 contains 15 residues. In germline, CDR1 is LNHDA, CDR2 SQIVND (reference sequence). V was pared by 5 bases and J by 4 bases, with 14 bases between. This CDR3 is CASSPGPGGTGELFF. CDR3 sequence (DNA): TGTGCCAGTAGTCCTGGGCCCGGTGGCACCGGGGAGCTGTTTTTT.

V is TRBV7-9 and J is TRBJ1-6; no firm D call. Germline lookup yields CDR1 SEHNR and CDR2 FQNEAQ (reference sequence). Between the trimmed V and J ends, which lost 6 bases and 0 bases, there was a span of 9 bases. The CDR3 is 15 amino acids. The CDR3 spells CASRTDNSYNSPLHF. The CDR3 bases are TGTGCCAGCAGAACCGACAACTCCTATAATTCACCCCTCCACTTT. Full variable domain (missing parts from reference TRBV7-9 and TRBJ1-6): DTGVSQNPRHKITKRGQNVTFRCDPISEHNRLYWYRQTLGQGPEFLTYFQNEAQLEKSRLLSDRFSAERPKGSFSTLEIQRTEQGDSAMYLCASRTDNSYNSPLHFGNGTRLTVT.

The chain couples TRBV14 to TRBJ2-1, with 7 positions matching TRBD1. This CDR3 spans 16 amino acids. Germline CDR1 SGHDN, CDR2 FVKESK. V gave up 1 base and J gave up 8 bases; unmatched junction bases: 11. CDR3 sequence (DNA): TGTGCCAGCAGCCAAGGACAGGGAAGGGTCTTCGATGAGCAGTTCTTC. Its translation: CASSQGQGRVFDEQFF. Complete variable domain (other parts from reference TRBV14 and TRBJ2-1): EAGVTQFPSHSVIEKGQTVTLRCDPISGHDNLYWYRRVMGKEIKFLLHFVKESKQDESGMPNNRFLAERTGGTYSTLKVQPAELEDSGVYFCASSQGQGRVFDEQFFGPGTRLTVL.

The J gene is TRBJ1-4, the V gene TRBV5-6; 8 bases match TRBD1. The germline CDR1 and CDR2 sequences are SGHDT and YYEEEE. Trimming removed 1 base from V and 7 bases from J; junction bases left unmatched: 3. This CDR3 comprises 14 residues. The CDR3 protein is CASSLQGALEKLFF. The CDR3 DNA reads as TGTGCCAGCAGCTTGCAGGGGGCGCTTGAAAAACTGTTTTTT.

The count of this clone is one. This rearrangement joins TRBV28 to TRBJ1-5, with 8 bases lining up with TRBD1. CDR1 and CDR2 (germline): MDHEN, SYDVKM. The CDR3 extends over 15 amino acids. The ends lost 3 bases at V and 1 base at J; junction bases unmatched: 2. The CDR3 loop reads CASSFQGASNQPQHF. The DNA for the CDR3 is TGTGCCAGCAGTTTCCAGGGGGCGAGCAATCAGCCCCAGCATTTT.

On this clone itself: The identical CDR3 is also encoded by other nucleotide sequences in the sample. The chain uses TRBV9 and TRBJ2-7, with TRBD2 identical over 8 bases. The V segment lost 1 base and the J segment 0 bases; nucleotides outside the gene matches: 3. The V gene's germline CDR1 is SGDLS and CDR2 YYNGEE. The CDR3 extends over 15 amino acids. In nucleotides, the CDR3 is TGTGCCAGCAGCGTATCCGGGACTAGCTCCTACGAGCAGTACTTC. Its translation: CASSVSGTSSYEQYF. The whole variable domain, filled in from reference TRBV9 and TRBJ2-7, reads DSGVTQTPKHLITATGQRVTLRCSPRSGDLSVYWYQQSLDQGLQFLIQYYNGEERAKGNILERFSAQQFPDLHSELNLSSLELGDSALYFCASSVSGTSSYEQYFGPGTRLTVT.

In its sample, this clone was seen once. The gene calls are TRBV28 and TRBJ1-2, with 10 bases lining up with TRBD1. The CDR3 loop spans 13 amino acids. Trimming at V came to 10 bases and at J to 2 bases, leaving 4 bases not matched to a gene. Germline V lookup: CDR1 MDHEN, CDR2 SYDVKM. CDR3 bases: TGTGCCACCCCGGGACAGGGGAACTATGGCTACACCTTC. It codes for CATPGQGNYGYTF.

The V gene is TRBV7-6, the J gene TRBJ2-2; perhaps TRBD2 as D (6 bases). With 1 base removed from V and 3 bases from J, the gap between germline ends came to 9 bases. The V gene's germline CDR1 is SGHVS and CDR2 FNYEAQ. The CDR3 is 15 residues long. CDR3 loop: CASSLGGGDTGELFF. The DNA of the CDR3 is TGTGCCAGCAGCTTAGGTGGAGGGGACACCGGGGAGCTGTTTTTT.

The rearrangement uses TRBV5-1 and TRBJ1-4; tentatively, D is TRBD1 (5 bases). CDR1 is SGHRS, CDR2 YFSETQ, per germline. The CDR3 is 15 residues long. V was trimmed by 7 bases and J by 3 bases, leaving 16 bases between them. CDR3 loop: CASGAGGASNEKLFF. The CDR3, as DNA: TGCGCCAGCGGGGCCGGAGGGGCGTCTAATGAAAAACTGTTTTTT.

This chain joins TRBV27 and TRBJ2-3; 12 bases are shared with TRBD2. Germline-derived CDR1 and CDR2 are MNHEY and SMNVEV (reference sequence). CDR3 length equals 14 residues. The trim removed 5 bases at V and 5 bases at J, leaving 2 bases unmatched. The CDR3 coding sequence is TGTGCCAGCAGTACGACTAGCGGGAGAGATACGCAGTATTTT. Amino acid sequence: CASSTTSGRDTQYF.

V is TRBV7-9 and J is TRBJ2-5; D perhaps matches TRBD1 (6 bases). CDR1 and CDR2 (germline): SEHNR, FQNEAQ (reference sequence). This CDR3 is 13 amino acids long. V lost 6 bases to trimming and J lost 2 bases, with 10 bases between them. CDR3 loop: CASSSGQQETQYF. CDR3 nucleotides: TGTGCCAGCAGTTCCGGACAGCAAGAGACCCAGTACTTC.

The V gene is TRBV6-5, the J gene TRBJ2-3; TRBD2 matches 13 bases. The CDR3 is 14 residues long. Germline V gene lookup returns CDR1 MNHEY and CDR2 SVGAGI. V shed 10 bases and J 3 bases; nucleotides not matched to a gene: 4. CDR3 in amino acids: CATWTSGRTDTQYF. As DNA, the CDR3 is TGTGCCACATGGACTAGCGGGAGAACAGATACGCAGTATTTT.

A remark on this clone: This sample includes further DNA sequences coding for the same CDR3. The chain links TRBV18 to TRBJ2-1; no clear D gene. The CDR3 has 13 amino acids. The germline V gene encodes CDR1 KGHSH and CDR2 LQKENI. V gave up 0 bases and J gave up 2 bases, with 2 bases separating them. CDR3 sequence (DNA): TGTGCCAGCTCACCACCTACCTACAATGAGCAGTTCTTC. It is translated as CASSPPTYNEQFF.

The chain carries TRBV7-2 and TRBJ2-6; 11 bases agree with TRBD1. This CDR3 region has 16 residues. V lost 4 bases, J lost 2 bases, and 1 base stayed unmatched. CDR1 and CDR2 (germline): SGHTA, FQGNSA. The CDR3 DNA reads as TGTGCCAGCAGCTGGACAGGGGGCGCTGGGGCCAACGTCCTGACTTTC. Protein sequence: CASSWTGGAGANVLTF.

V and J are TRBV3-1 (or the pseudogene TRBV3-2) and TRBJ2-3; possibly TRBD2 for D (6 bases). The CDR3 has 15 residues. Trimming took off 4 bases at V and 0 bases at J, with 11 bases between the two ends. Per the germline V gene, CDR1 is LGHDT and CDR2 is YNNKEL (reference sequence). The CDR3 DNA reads TGTGCCAGCAGCCTTCCCGGGACTAGCACAGATACGCAGTATTTT. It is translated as CASSLPGTSTDTQYF.

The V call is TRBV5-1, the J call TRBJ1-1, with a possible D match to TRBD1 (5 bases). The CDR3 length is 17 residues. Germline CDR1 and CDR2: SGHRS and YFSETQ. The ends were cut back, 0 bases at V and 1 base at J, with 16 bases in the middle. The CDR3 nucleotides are TGCGCCAGCAGCTTGGCCCTTCCGGGGGTGGCGAACACTGAAGCTTTCTTT. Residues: CASSLALPGVANTEAFF.

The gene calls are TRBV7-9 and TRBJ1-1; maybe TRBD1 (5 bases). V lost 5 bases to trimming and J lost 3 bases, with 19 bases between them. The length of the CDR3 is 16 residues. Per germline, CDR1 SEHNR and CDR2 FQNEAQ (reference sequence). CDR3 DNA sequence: TGTGCCAGCAGCCAAGCAGGGCAGGGATGGGACACTGAAGCTTTCTTT. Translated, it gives CASSQAGQGWDTEAFF.

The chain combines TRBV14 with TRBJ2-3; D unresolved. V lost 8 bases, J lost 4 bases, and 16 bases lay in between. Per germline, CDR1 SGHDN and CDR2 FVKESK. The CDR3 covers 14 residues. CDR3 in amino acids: CASRSTRRSDTQYF. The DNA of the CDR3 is TGTGCCAGCCGGAGTACAAGAAGGTCAGATACGCAGTATTTT.

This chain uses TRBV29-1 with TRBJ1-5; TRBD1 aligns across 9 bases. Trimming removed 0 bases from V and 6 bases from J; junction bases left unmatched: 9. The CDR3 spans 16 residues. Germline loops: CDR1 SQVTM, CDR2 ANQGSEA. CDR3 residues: CSVEDYRTGVIQPQHF. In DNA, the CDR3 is TGCAGCGTTGAAGATTATAGGACAGGGGTCATTCAGCCCCAGCATTTT.